This TCR beta chain came from a study of post-analysis software for immune sequencing data. Study conclusions and caveats: Roughly five TRBV segments occurring more often in patients than controls included TRBV5-6, TRBV5-1 and TRBV20-1.

This CDR3 contains 12 residues. The germline gives CDR1 ENHRY, CDR2 SYGVKD. The trim removed 2 bases at V and 8 bases at J, leaving 1 base unmatched. A remark on this clonotype: As yet, its antigen is unknown.

The TCR beta cDNA libraries contained unique molecular identifiers. With about 1 to 11 million T cells as the source, 450,000 to 600,000 cDNA molecules resulted. TCRdb used MiXCR to reprocess the PCR reads, holding one entry per CDR3 protein. The data contain 450,000 to 700,000 distinct CDR3 sequences, 44% of them singletons. This TCR was recovered from a girl between 10 and 17 years old with multiple sclerosis. The chain links TRBV10-3 to TRBJ1-1, with 8 bases identical to TRBD1. The specimen sequenced was blood. CDR3 region: CAISERDREAFF. CDR3 DNA: TGTGCCATCAGTGAGAGGGACAGGGAAGCTTTCTTT.